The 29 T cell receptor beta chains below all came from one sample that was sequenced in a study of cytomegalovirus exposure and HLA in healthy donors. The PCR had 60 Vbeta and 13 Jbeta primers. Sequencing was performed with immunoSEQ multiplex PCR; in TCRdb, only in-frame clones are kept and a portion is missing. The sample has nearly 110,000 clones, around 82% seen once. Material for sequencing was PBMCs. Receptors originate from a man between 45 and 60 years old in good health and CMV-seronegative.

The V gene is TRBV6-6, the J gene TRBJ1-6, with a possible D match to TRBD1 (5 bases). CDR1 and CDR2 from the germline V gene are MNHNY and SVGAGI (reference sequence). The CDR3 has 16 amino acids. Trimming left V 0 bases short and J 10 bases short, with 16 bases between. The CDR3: CASSYSGAPLESPLHF. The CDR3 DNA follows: TGTGCCAGCAGTTACTCAGGGGCGCCTTTAGAGTCACCCCTCCACTTT.

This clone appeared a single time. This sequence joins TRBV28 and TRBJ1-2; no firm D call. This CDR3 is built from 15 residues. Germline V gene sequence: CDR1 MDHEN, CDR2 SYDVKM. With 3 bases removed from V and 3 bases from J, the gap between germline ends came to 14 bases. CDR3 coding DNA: TGTGCCAGCAGTTTGTCCCACAGACCTTACTATGGCTACACCTTC. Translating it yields CASSLSHRPYYGYTF.

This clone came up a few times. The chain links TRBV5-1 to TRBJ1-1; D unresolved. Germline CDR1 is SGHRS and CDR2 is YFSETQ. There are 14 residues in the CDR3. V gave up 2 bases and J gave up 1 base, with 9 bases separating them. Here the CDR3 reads CASSFNPGNTEAFF. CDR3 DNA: TGCGCCAGCAGCTTCAATCCGGGGAACACTGAAGCTTTCTTT.

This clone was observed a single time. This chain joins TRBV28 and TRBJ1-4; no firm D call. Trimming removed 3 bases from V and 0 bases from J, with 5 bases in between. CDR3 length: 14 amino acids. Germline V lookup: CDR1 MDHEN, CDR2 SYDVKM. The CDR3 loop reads CASSLRATNEKLFF. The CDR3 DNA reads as TGTGCCAGCAGTTTGAGAGCAACTAATGAAAAACTGTTTTTT.

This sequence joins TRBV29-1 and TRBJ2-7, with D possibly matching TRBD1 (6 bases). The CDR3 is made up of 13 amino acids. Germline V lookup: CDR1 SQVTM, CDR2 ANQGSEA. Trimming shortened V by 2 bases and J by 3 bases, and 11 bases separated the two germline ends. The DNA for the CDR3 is TGCAGCGTTGAAAGGACAGAAATCTACGAGCAGTACGTC. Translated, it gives CSVERTEIYEQYV.

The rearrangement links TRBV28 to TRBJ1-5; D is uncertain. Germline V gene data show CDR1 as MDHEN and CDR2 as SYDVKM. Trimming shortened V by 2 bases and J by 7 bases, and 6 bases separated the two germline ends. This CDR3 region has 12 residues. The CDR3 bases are TGTGCCAGCAGTTTACAGAACCAGCCCCAGCATTTT. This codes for CASSLQNQPQHF.

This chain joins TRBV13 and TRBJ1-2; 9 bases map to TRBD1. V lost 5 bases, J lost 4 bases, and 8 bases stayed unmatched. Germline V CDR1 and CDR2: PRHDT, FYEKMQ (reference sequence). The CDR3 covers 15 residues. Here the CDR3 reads CASSHRDRAIYGYTF. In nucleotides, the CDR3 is TGTGCCAGCAGCCACCGGGACAGGGCCATCTATGGCTACACCTTC.

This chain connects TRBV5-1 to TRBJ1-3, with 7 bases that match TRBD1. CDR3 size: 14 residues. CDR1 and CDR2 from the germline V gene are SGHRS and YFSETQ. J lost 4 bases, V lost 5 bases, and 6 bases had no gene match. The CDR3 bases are TGCGCCAGCAGGTTGACAGGGAAGGGAAACACCATATATTTT. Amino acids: CASRLTGKGNTIYF.

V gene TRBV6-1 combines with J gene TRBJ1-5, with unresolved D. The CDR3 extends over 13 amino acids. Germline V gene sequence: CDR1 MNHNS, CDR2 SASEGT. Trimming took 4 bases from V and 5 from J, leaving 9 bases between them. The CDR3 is CASSATGDQPQHF. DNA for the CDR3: TGTGCCAGCAGTGCGACTGGCGATCAGCCCCAGCATTTT.

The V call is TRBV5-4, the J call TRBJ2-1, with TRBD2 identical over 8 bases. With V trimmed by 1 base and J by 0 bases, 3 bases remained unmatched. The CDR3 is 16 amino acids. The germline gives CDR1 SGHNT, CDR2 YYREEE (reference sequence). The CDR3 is CASSLRLASSYNEQFF. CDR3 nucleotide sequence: TGTGCCAGCAGCTTGAGACTAGCGAGCTCCTACAATGAGCAGTTCTTC.

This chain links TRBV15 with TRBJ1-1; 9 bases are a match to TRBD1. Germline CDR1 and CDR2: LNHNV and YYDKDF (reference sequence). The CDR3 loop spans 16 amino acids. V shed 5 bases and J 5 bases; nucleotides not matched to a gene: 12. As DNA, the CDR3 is TGTGCCACCAGCGGACAGACAGGGGGAAAACGTACTGAAGCTTTCTTT. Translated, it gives CATSGQTGGKRTEAFF. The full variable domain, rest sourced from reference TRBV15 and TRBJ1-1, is DAMVIQNPRYQVTQFGKPVTLSCSQTLNHNVMYWYQQKSSQAPKLLFHYYDKDFNNEADTPDNFQSRRPNTSFCFLDIRSPGLGDTAMYLCATSGQTGGKRTEAFFGQGTRLTVV.

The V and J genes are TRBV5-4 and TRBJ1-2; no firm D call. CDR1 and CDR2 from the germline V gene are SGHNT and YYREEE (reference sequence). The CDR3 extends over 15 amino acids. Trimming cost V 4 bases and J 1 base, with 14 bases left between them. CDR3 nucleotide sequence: TGTGCCAGCAGCCCGTGGTCCCCGGGTAACTATGGCTACACCTTC. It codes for CASSPWSPGNYGYTF.

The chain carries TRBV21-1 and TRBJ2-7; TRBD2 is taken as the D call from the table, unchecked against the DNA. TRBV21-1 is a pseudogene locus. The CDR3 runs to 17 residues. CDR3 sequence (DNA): TGTGCCAGCAGCAAAAGTCACGGACTAGCCGTGTCCTACGAGCAGTACTTC. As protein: CASSKSHGLAVSYEQYF.

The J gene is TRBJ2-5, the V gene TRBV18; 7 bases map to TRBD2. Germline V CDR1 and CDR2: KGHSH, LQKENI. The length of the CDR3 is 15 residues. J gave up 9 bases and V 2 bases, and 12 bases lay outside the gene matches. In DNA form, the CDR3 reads TGTGCCAGCTCACCATCGGGACTAAGCGTTACGGCCCAGTACTTC. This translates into CASSPSGLSVTAQYF.

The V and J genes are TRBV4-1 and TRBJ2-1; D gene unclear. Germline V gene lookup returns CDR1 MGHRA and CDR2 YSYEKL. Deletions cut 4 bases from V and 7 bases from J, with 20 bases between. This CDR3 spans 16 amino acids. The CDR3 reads CASSPYLGGVGNEQFF. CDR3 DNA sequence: TGCGCCAGCAGCCCCTACCTCGGCGGTGTTGGGAATGAGCAGTTCTTC.

The CDR3 DNA follows: TGTGCCAGCAGTCGGGACAGCCCCACTGAAGCTTTCTTT. Its protein is CASSRDSPTEAFF. This sequence joins TRBV6-1 and TRBJ1-1; 7 bases are shared with TRBD1. Losses at the gene ends were 5 bases for V and 4 bases for J; bases not matched to a gene: 4. The CDR3 spans 13 residues. Germline V gene data show CDR1 as MNHNS and CDR2 as SASEGT.

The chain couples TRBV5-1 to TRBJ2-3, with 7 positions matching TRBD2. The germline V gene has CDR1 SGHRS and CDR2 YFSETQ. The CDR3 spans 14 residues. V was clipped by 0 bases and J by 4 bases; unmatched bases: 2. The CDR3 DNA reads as TGCGCCAGCAGCTTGGTAGGGAGGGCAGATACGCAGTATTTT. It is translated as CASSLVGRADTQYF.

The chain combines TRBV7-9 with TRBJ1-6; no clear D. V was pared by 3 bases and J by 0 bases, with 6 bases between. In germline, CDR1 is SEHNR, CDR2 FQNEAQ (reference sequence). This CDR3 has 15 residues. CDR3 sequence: CASSFRSSYNSPLHF. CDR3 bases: TGTGCCAGCAGCTTCCGCAGCTCCTATAATTCACCCCTCCACTTT.

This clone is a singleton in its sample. DNA for the CDR3: TGTGCCAGCAGTGCATCCCGACAGGGGGTTAGGGCTTTCTTT. As protein: CASSASRQGVRAFF. The chain couples TRBV25-1 to TRBJ1-1, with 9 bases lining up with TRBD1. Per the germline V gene, CDR1 is MGHDK and CDR2 is SYGVNS. With V trimmed by 4 bases and J by 11 bases, 11 bases remained unmatched. This CDR3 contains 14 residues. Looking up the rest from reference TRBV25-1 and TRBJ1-1 gives the full variable domain: EADIYQTPRYLVIGTGKKITLECSQTMGHDKMYWYQQDPGMELHLIHYSYGVNSTEKGDLSSESTVSRIRTEHFPLTLESARPSHTSQYLCASSASRQGVRAFFGQGTRLTVV.

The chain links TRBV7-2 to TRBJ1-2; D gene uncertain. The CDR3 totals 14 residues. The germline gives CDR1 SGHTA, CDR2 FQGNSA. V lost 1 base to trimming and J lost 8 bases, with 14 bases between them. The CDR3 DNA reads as TGTGCCAGCAGCTTAGTTCAGTCGCCCCCGGGCTACACCTTC. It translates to CASSLVQSPPGYTF. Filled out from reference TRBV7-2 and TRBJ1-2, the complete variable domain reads GAGVSQSPSNKVTEKGKDVELRCDPISGHTALYWYRQSLGQGLEFLIYFQGNSAPDKSGLPSDRFSAERTGGSVSTLTIQRTQQEDSAVYLCASSLVQSPPGYTFGSGTRLTVV.

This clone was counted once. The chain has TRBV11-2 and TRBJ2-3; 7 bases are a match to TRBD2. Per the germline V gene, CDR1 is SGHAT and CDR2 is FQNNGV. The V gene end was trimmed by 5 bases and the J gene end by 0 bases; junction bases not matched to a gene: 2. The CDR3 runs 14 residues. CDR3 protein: CASSATSSTDTQYF. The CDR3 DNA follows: TGTGCCAGCAGCGCGACTAGCAGCACAGATACGCAGTATTTT.

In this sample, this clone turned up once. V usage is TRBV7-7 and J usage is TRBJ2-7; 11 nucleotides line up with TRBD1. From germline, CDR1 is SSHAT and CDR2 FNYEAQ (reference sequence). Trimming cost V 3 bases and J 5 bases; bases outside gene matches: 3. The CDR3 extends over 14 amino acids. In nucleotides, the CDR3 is TGTGCCAGCAGCTTCCCGGGACAGGGGGACGAGCAGTACGTC. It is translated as CASSFPGQGDEQYV.

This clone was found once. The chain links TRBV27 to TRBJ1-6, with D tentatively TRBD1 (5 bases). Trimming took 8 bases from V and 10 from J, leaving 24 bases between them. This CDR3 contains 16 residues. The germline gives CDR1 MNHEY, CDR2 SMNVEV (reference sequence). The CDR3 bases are TGTGCCAGCTTTCCACCGACGGGCCAGGACACCTCACCCCTCCACTTT. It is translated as CASFPPTGQDTSPLHF.

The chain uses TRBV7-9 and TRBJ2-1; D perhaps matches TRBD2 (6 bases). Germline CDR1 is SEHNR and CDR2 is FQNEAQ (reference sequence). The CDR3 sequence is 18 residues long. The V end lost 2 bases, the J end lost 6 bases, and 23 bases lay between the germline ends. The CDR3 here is CASSLPPRLATRRNEQFF. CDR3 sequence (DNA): TGTGCCAGCAGCTTACCCCCCCGGCTAGCGACCCGCCGCAATGAGCAGTTCTTC. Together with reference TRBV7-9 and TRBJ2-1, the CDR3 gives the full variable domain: DTGVSQNPRHKITKRGQNVTFRCDPISEHNRLYWYRQTLGQGPEFLTYFQNEAQLEKSRLLSDRFSAERPKGSFSTLEIQRTEQGDSAMYLCASSLPPRLATRRNEQFFGPGTRLTVL.

The DNA of the CDR3 is TGTGCCACCGTTCAGGGGGCTTACTATGGCTACACCTTC. It translates to CATVQGAYYGYTF. This sequence joins TRBV7-2 and TRBJ1-2; 8 bases are a match to TRBD1. The V gene end was trimmed by 10 bases and the J gene end by 3 bases; junction bases not matched to a gene: 7. Per the germline V gene, CDR1 is SGHTA and CDR2 is FQGNSA. The CDR3 sequence is 13 residues long.

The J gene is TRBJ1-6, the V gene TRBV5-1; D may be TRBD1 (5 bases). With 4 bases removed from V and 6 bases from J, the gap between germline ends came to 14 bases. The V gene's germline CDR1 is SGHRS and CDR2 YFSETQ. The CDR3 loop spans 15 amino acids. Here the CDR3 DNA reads TGCGCCAGCAGCCCTGCTTCAGGGTTTAATTCACCCCTCCACTTT. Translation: CASSPASGFNSPLHF.

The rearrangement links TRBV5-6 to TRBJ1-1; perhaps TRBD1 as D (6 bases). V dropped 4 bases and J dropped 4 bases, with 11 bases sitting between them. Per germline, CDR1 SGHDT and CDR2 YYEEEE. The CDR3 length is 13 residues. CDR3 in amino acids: CASSLDSFTEAFF. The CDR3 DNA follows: TGTGCCAGCAGCCTGGACAGCTTCACTGAAGCTTTCTTT.

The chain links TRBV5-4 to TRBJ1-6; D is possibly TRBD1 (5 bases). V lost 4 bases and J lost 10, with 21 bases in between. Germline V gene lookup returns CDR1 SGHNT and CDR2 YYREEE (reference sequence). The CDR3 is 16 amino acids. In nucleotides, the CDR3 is TGTGCCAGCAGCGATACCCCACAGGCGGTCCAGTCACCCCTCCACTTT. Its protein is CASSDTPQAVQSPLHF.

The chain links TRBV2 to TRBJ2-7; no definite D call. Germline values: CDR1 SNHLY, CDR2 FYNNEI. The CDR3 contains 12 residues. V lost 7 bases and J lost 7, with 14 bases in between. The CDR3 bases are TGTGCCAGCACCCCGTTGGCCGGGGAGCAGTACGTC. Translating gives CASTPLAGEQYV.